This T cell receptor (beta chain) was retrieved from a study of cytomegalovirus exposure and HLA in healthy donors. Study-wide results and caveats: TCR beta sequences reportedly predicted most subjects' HLA-A and HLA-B alleles accurately. The study recorded about 150 TCR beta chains that were cytomegalovirus-associated. Per a prior analysis, the majority of TCR beta V segments were productive roughly 90% or roughly 30% of the time. Across HLA loci, a later analysis found differing TCR association rates, with DRB1 most and HLA-C fewest.

A word on this clone: Its cognate antigen is unknown.

PCR was performed using 60 Vbeta and 13 Jbeta primers. Assay used: immunoSEQ multiplex PCR; TCRdb lists only in-frame clones, some missing. The table includes around 200,000 clones, 75% to 90% detected once. The CDR3 spans 16 residues. V was trimmed by 4 bases and J by 1 base, leaving 12 bases between them. CDR1 is SGHRS, CDR2 YFSETQ, per germline. The sequencing input was PBMCs. The chain recombines TRBV5-1 with TRBJ1-6; tentatively, D is TRBD1 (5 bases). The receptor was isolated from a woman aged 50 to 65 in good health and CMV-seropositive. CDR3 residues: CASSPRGVSYNSPLHF. CDR3 nucleotide sequence: TGCGCCAGCAGCCCTCGGGGGGTTTCCTATAATTCACCCCTCCACTTT.